Following are 3 T cell receptor beta chains from one sample sequenced in a study of blood T cell repertoires in COVID-19. Measured with immunoSEQ multiplex PCR; TCRdb has only the in-frame clones, and not every one. The sample carries roughly 220,000 clones, 84% recorded once. Source material: peripheral blood. The receptors shown here come from a man between 25 and 39 years old with active or convalescent COVID-19.

Note on this clone: Relative to the germline gene, one junction end is altered; a read error may explain this. The genes are TRBV18 and TRBJ1-1, with D maybe TRBD1 (6 bases). The CDR3 spans 12 residues. Germline V gene data show CDR1 as KGHSH and CDR2 as LQKENI. CDR3 DNA sequence: TGTGCCAGCTCACCGACCGCGGATCAGGGGTACTTT. This sequence encodes CASSPTADQGYF.

The chain joins TRBV18 to TRBJ2-5; 9 bases are shared with TRBD1. The V gene end was trimmed by 6 bases and the J gene end by 2 bases; junction bases not matched to a gene: 7. The CDR3 extends over 15 amino acids. The germline V gene encodes CDR1 KGHSH and CDR2 LQKENI. CDR3 region: CASSTDRGGQETQYF. In DNA, the CDR3 is TGTGCCAGCTCGACGGACAGGGGAGGGCAAGAGACCCAGTACTTC. The variable domain in full, with the rest retrieved from reference TRBV18 and TRBJ2-5, is NAGVMQNPRHLVRRRGQEARLRCSPMKGHSHVYWYRQLPEEGLKFMVYLQKENIIDESGMPKERFSAEFPKEGPSILRIQQVVRGDSAAYFCASSTDRGGQETQYFGPGTRLLVL.

V usage is TRBV7-9 and J usage is TRBJ1-1; 7 nucleotides align to TRBD1. The CDR3 is 12 residues long. From germline, CDR1 is SEHNR and CDR2 FQNEAQ (reference sequence). V shed 5 bases and J 5 bases; nucleotides not matched to a gene: 2. The CDR3 region has the DNA TGTGCCAGCAGCCTCAGGGGGACTGAAGCTTTCTTT. The encoded protein is CASSLRGTEAFF.